The clone carrying this T cell receptor beta chain was picked up one time. The V gene end was trimmed by 2 bases and the J gene end by 2 bases; junction bases not matched to a gene: 5. In germline, CDR1 is MNHEY, CDR2 SVGEGT. This CDR3 region has 16 residues. This entry is derived from a study of blood T cell repertoires in COVID-19. As for the study in general: Samples of COVID-19 (acute and convalescent) were obtained from the United States, Italy and Spain. The analysed material was cDNA or gDNA that came from T cells, B-cell-depleted T cells, or PBMCs.

Original processing methods: Amplification of reference gene primers was used by the study to estimate nucleated cell counts. Profiling relied on immunoSEQ multiplex PCR, and the TCRdb table lists in-frame clones only, not all of them. V and J calls and clone size are copied from that table; D and trimming were computed from the DNA. There are 160,000 or so clones in the sample; approximately 91% occur only once, and about 2.5% lies in the top ten. The TCR was taken from a woman between 70 and 85 years old with acute or convalescent COVID-19. The chain joins TRBV6-2 or TRBV6-3 to TRBJ1-5, with 8 bases that match TRBD1. Material for sequencing was peripheral blood. CDR3 nucleotide sequence: TGTGCCAGCAGTTACCCGGACAGGGTGGGCAATCAGCCCCAGCATTTT. Its translation: CASSYPDRVGNQPQHF.